Each of the 29 T cell receptor beta chains below was sequenced from the same sample in a study of regulatory T cells in long-lasting Graves disease. Libraries of TCR beta came from iRepertoire HTBI primers plus Arm-PCR of CDR3 regions. TCRdb re-analysed the multiplex PCR reads in MiXCR, keeping a single row per CDR3 protein. Of 550,000 to 600,000 distinct CDR3 sequences detected, 15% to 20% appear once; the ten largest clones hold more than 10%. Noted time point: newly diagnosed GD, antithyroid drugs for less than 3 months. Isolated PBMC RNA provided the starting material for the TCR library. The data also belong to a second study, concerning T cells in Graves' hyperthyroidism and ophthalmopathy.

This specimen was peripheral blood mononuclear cells (PBMCs), taken at new diagnosis, from a patient treated with antithyroid drugs. The receptors stem from a man younger than 30 with Graves disease.

The table lists this clonotype with many counts. The rearrangement uses TRBV30 and TRBJ2-7; 9 nucleotides match TRBD1. Germline lookup yields CDR1 GTSNPN and CDR2 SVGIG (reference sequence). The V and J ends lost 6 bases and 6 bases, in that order; junction bases with no gene match: 3. This CDR3 comprises 11 residues. CDR3 coding DNA: TGTGCCTGCCAGACAGGGGGCGAGCAGTACTTC. Translating it yields CACQTGGEQYF.

Many counts were recorded for this clonotype. This chain's CDR3 is CASSTTLDSYEQYF. The CDR3 DNA reads as TGTGCCAGCAGCACTACCCTCGATTCCTACGAGCAGTACTTC. J is TRBJ2-7 and V is TRBV6-1; D uncertain. The germline gives CDR1 MNHNS, CDR2 SASEGT. The CDR3 sequence is 14 residues long. Trimming stripped 6 bases from V and 1 base from J, with 13 bases between.

The CDR3 DNA sequence: TGTGCCAGCAGTAAAGGGGGACTAGCGGGGGGAGGCACCGGGGAGCTGTTTTTT. Protein: CASSKGGLAGGGTGELFF. The chain links TRBV6-4 to TRBJ2-2, with 15 bases fitting TRBD2. CDR3 length: 18 residues. CDR1 MRHNA and CDR2 SNTAGT come from the germline V gene. The V and J ends lost 5 bases and 4 bases, in that order; junction bases with no gene match: 8.

This clonotype was counted at least ten times. This chain uses TRBV20-1 with TRBJ2-1, with unresolved D. This CDR3 contains 13 residues. The ends were cut back, 2 bases at V and 4 bases at J, with 9 bases in the middle. Germline CDR1 DFQATT, CDR2 SNEGSKA (reference sequence). Here the CDR3 DNA reads TGCAGTGCTAGACGATGGCTTTACAATGAGCAGTTCTTC. Translation: CSARRWLYNEQFF.

As for this clonotype: A much larger clonotype is one base distant, so this may be a read error. The gene calls are TRBV30 and TRBJ2-3, with TRBD2 matching over 10 bases. The DNA end lines up better with TRBJ2-1; the J call may be wrong. The CDR3 runs to 13 residues. Germline assignment: CDR1 GTSNPN and CDR2 SVGIG (reference sequence). The CDR3 protein is CAWEREGRNGQFF. CDR3 in DNA: TGTGCCTGGGAGCGGGAGGGCCGCAATGGGCAGTTCTTC.

The rearrangement links TRBV6-1 to TRBJ2-1; TRBD2 might be the D (6 bases). V gave up 6 bases and J gave up 7 bases, with 16 bases separating them. The CDR3 has 14 residues. Germline V gene sequence: CDR1 MNHNS, CDR2 SASEGT. CDR3 amino acids: CASSLGLSRNEQFF. CDR3 DNA: TGTGCCAGCAGCCTGGGACTCAGTAGGAATGAGCAGTTCTTC.

In its sample, this clonotype was seen many times. The DNA for the CDR3 is TGTGCCAGCAGCTACCGGGACAGGGGTGCCTACGAGCAGTACTTC. It specifies CASSYRDRGAYEQYF. The chain recombines TRBV11-2 with TRBJ2-7; 10 bases match TRBD1. Germline V CDR1 and CDR2: SGHAT, FQNNGV. V was clipped by 4 bases and J by 2 bases; unmatched bases: 5. CDR3 length: 15 residues.

V gene TRBV10-3 combines with J gene TRBJ2-1; 8 bases agree with TRBD2. J was trimmed by 6 bases and V by 0 bases; bases with no gene match: 7. In germline, CDR1 is ENHRY, CDR2 SYGVKD. This CDR3 is built from 16 residues. CDR3 region: CAISESPGRAGNEQFF. CDR3 nucleotide sequence: TGTGCCATCAGTGAGTCACCCGGGAGGGCCGGCAATGAGCAGTTCTTC.

This clonotype has just a few counts. The chain combines TRBV7-2 with TRBJ2-1; 13 nucleotides match TRBD2. The germline V gene has CDR1 SGHTA and CDR2 FQGNSA. The junction had 14 bases not matched to a gene; V was cut back by 1 base and J by 2 bases. The CDR3 extends over 21 amino acids. Here the CDR3 reads CASSLGRTSGRGVDPYNEQFF. CDR3 bases: TGTGCCAGCAGCTTAGGTAGGACTAGCGGGAGAGGGGTAGACCCCTACAATGAGCAGTTCTTC. Full variable domain (missing parts from reference TRBV7-2 and TRBJ2-1): GAGVSQSPSNKVTEKGKDVELRCDPISGHTALYWYRQSLGQGLEFLIYFQGNSAPDKSGLPSDRFSAERTGGSVSTLTIQRTQQEDSAVYLCASSLGRTSGRGVDPYNEQFFGPGTRLTVL.

The gene calls are TRBV20-1 and TRBJ2-3, with TRBD2 identical over 8 bases. V shed 0 bases, J shed 6 bases, and the junction held 8 bases outside the gene matches. Germline CDR1 DFQATT, CDR2 SNEGSKA (reference sequence). The CDR3 length is 15 residues. CDR3 sequence (DNA): TGCAGTGCTAGAGATCCGAGCGGGAGAGGGGATACGCAGTATTTT. This translates into CSARDPSGRGDTQYF.

This chain links TRBV5-1 with TRBJ2-1, with a tentative D call TRBD1 (6 bases). CDR3 length: 14 residues. The germline V gene has CDR1 SGHRS and CDR2 YFSETQ. Deletions cut 7 bases from V and 3 bases from J, with 14 bases between. The CDR3 is CASAIKQGYNEQFF. The CDR3 nucleotides are TGCGCCAGCGCAATCAAACAGGGCTACAATGAGCAGTTCTTC.

This clonotype was detected many times. This chain uses TRBV27 with TRBJ1-1; no reliable D call. The CDR3 runs to 15 residues. V lost 0 bases and J lost 3, with 11 bases in between. Per the germline V gene, CDR1 is MNHEY and CDR2 is SMNVEV (reference sequence). The CDR3 is CASSLSPFRDTEAFF. The CDR3 coding sequence is TGTGCCAGCAGTTTATCCCCTTTCCGGGACACTGAAGCTTTCTTT.

This clonotype was detected many times. The chain employs TRBV28 and TRBJ2-7, with D unclear. Germline lookup yields CDR1 MDHEN and CDR2 SYDVKM. The V gene lost 3 bases and the J gene lost 5 bases, with 2 bases spanning the gap. The CDR3 is made up of 10 amino acids. The CDR3: CASSFNEQYF. CDR3 in DNA: TGTGCCAGCAGTTTCAACGAGCAGTACTTC.

The table lists this clonotype with many counts. V and J are TRBV5-1 and TRBJ2-7, with D hard to call. CDR3 length equals 13 residues. Germline V gene data show CDR1 as SGHRS and CDR2 as YFSETQ. V dropped 4 bases and J dropped 0 bases, with 8 bases sitting between them. CDR3 protein: CASSRPPSYEQYF. The DNA of the CDR3 is TGCGCCAGCAGCCGCCCGCCCTCCTACGAGCAGTACTTC.

On this clonotype itself: A much larger clone lies one base from this, so it may be a read error. The chain employs TRBV6-6 and TRBJ1-1; D unclear. In germline, CDR1 is MNHNY, CDR2 SVGAGI (reference sequence). V lost 0 bases, J lost 11 bases, and 10 bases lay in between. CDR3 length: 12 residues. In DNA, the CDR3 is TGTGCCAGCAGTTACTCGAGCGGTTTCGCTTTCTTT. Its protein is CASSYSSGFAFF.

On this clonotype itself: The junction departs from germline at one end; a sequencing error may be responsible. V gene TRBV7-7 combines with J gene TRBJ2-2; 8 nucleotides line up with TRBD2. CDR1 is SSHAT, CDR2 FNYEAQ, per germline (reference sequence). The CDR3 length is 18 residues. The CDR3 bases are TGTGCTAGCAAGACTCGGAGCAGACTAGCGCGAGGGACCGGGGAGCTGTTTTTT. It is translated as CASKTRSRLARGTGELFF.

CDR3 protein: CASSLESEEKLFF. The CDR3 bases are TGCGCCAGCAGCTTGGAATCGGAGGAAAAACTGTTTTTT. The chain recombines TRBV5-1 with TRBJ1-4, with unresolved D. The CDR3 has 13 residues. The V gene lost 0 bases and the J gene lost 8 bases, with 8 bases spanning the gap. The germline gives CDR1 SGHRS, CDR2 YFSETQ.

This clonotype was seen repeatedly, ten times or more. The V gene is TRBV27, the J gene TRBJ1-4; tentative D call: TRBD1 (5 bases). Germline lookup yields CDR1 MNHEY and CDR2 SMNVEV (reference sequence). This CDR3 is 14 amino acids long. Trimming removed 4 bases from V and 7 bases from J, with 13 bases in between. CDR3 protein: CASSWGPTGEKLFF. The DNA of the CDR3 is TGTGCCAGCAGTTGGGGCCCTACTGGTGAAAAACTGTTTTTT.

The J gene is TRBJ2-7, the V gene TRBV27, with a weak D call TRBD1 (6 bases). Trimming took off 2 bases at V and 3 bases at J, with 8 bases between the two ends. The germline CDR1 and CDR2 sequences are MNHEY and SMNVEV (reference sequence). There are 13 residues in the CDR3. CDR3 DNA sequence: TGTGCCAGCAGTTTAAACAGGGTCTACGAGCAGTACTTC. Protein: CASSLNRVYEQYF.

This clonotype was found many times. This rearrangement joins TRBV15 to TRBJ2-2, with TRBD1 matching over 10 bases. CDR3 length: 17 amino acids. CDR1 and CDR2 from the germline V gene are LNHNV and YYDKDF (reference sequence). J gave up 3 bases and V 2 bases, and 6 bases lay outside the gene matches. CDR3 protein: CATSRYPGTGDTGELFF. CDR3 nucleotides: TGTGCCACCAGCAGATACCCCGGGACAGGGGACACCGGGGAGCTGTTTTTT.

The sample holds many counts of this clonotype. This chain joins TRBV28 and TRBJ2-7, with TRBD2 matching over 12 bases. The germline CDR1 and CDR2 sequences are MDHEN and SYDVKM. V lost 6 bases to trimming and J lost 6 bases; unmatched junction nucleotides: 9. The CDR3 contains 15 residues. The CDR3 loop is CASSNGLAGPTEQYF. CDR3 sequence (DNA): TGTGCCAGCAGCAACGGACTAGCGGGGCCCACCGAGCAGTACTTC.

This clonotype was found many times. This chain connects TRBV6-1 to TRBJ2-7, with 9 bases aligning to TRBD1. This CDR3 contains 16 residues. V was pared by 2 bases and J by 5 bases, with 10 bases of the junction left unmatched. Germline CDR1 reads MNHNS; CDR2 reads SASEGT. The CDR3 DNA sequence: TGTGCCAGCAGTGAATCCCAAGACAGGGGGGTCCACGAGCAGTACTTC. Translating gives CASSESQDRGVHEQYF.

This clonotype was picked up many times. The gene calls are TRBV18 and TRBJ1-1, with D hard to call. In germline, CDR1 is KGHSH, CDR2 LQKENI. V was trimmed by 3 bases and J by 5 bases, leaving 13 bases between them. The CDR3 runs 14 residues. CDR3 amino acids: CASSPLEGGTEAFF. CDR3 bases: TGTGCCAGCTCACCCCTCGAGGGTGGGACTGAAGCTTTCTTT.

The chain is built from TRBV20-1 and TRBJ1-2; D is possibly TRBD1 (5 bases). CDR1 and CDR2 from the germline V gene are DFQATT and SNEGSKA (reference sequence). The CDR3 has 15 residues. Deletions cut 0 bases from V and 6 bases from J, with 17 bases between. The CDR3 spells CSARDLPRREDGYTF. Here the CDR3 DNA reads TGCAGTGCTAGAGATCTCCCTCGCAGGGAAGATGGCTACACCTTC.

V gene TRBV6-2 or TRBV6-3 combines with J gene TRBJ2-5, with D tentatively TRBD1 (9 bases). The ends were cut back, 2 bases at V and 7 bases at J, with 23 bases in the middle. The CDR3 totals 17 residues. Germline V gene sequence: CDR1 MNHEY, CDR2 SVGEGT. The CDR3 is CASSYVAGQGRYGTQYF. For the CDR3, the DNA is TGTGCCAGCAGTTACGTAGCGGGACAGGGCCGTTATGGGACCCAGTACTTC.

For this clonotype: Its ends do not fully match the called genes, so a read error is possible. The V gene is TRBV5-5, the J gene TRBJ2-6, with TRBD1 as a possible D gene (5 bases). Germline CDR1 is SGHKS and CDR2 is YYEKEE (reference sequence). CDR3 size: 17 residues. The CDR3: CASNLRQLSSGANVLTF. Written as DNA, the CDR3 is TGTGCCAGCAACTTGAGACAGTTGAGCTCTGGGGCCAACGTCCTGACTTTC.

This rearrangement joins TRBV29-1 to TRBJ2-1; TRBD2 matches at 7 bases. Germline assignment: CDR1 SQVTM and CDR2 ANQGSEA. The CDR3 totals 16 residues. With 2 bases clipped from V and 2 bases from J, the junction kept 9 bases outside the gene matches. The CDR3 sequence is CSVETIGGRTYNEQFF. The CDR3, as DNA: TGCAGCGTTGAAACAATTGGCGGGAGAACCTACAATGAGCAGTTCTTC.

This clonotype was found many times. The V call is TRBV27, the J call TRBJ2-7, with D possibly being TRBD1 or TRBD2 (7 bases each). The CDR3 covers 14 residues. Germline V gene data show CDR1 as MNHEY and CDR2 as SMNVEV (reference sequence). Trimming left V 6 bases short and J 3 bases short, with 15 bases between. The CDR3 spells CASSLTGEGYEQYF. The CDR3 bases are TGTGCCAGCAGCCTAACAGGGGAGGGCTACGAGCAGTACTTC.

This clonotype was seen more than once but under ten times. This chain joins TRBV12-3 or TRBV12-4 and TRBJ1-5, with D uncertain. V lost 7 bases and J 6 bases, leaving 16 bases between the germline ends. The CDR3 runs 14 residues. The CDR3 spells CASTTDQASQPQHF. CDR3 coding DNA: TGTGCCAGCACTACGGACCAAGCAAGTCAGCCCCAGCATTTT.